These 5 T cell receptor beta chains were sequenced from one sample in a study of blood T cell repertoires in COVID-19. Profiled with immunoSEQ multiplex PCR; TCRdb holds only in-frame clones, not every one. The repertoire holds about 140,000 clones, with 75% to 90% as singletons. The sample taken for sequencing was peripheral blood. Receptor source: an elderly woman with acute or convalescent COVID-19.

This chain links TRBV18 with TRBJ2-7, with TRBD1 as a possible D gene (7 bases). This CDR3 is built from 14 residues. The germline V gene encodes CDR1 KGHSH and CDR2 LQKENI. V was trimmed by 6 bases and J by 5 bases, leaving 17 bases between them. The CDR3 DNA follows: TGTGCCAGCTCGGCGTCTACAGGGGAGGACGAGCAGTACTTC. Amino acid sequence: CASSASTGEDEQYF.

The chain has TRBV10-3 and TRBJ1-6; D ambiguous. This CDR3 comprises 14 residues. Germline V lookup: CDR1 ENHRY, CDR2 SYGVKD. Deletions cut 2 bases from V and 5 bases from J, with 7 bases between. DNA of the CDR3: TGTGCCATCAGTGAGACTAGAGATAATTCACCCCTCCACTTT. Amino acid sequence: CAISETRDNSPLHF.

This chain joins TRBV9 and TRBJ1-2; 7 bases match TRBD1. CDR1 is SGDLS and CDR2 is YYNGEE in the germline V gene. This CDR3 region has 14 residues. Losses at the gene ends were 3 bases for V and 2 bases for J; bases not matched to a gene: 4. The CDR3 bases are TGTGCCAGCAGCGAACTGACAGGGAACTATGGCTACACCTTC. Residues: CASSELTGNYGYTF.

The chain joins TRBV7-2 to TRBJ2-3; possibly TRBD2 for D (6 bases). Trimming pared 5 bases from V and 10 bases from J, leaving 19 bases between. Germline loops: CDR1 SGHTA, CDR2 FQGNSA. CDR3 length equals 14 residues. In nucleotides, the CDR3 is TGTGCCAGCAGCCCTGACTCGGGACTTCCACCGCAGTATTTT. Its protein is CASSPDSGLPPQYF.

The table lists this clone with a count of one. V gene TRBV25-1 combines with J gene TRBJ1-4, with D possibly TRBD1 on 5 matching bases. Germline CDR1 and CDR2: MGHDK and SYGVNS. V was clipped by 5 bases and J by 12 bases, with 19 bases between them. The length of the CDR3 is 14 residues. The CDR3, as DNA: TGTGCCAGCAGTTACCGGACTGGCCGGGGGGAACTGTTTTTT. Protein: CASSYRTGRGELFF.